This entry lists 26 T cell receptor beta chains sequenced from one sample in a study of cytomegalovirus exposure and HLA in healthy donors. PCR amplification relied on 60 Vbeta primers (plus 13 Jbeta primers). Sequencing used immunoSEQ multiplex PCR; TCRdb keeps in-frame clones, though not all of them. This table holds 75,000 to 90,000 clones, around 76% found once. Sequencing was carried out using PBMCs. These receptors were taken from a male donor in good health and CMV-seropositive.

The chain is built from TRBV15 and TRBJ2-7; a possible D gene is TRBD2 (6 bases). From germline, CDR1 is LNHNV and CDR2 YYDKDF (reference sequence). The V gene lost 5 bases and the J gene lost 1 base, with 21 bases spanning the gap. This CDR3 spans 17 amino acids. The CDR3: CATSHPGTWGSSYEQYF. In DNA form, the CDR3 reads TGTGCCACCAGCCATCCCGGGACTTGGGGCTCGTCCTACGAGCAGTACTTC.

The genes are TRBV6-1 and TRBJ1-1; D gene uncertain. V lost 2 bases to trimming and J lost 0 bases, with 10 bases between them. Germline lookup yields CDR1 MNHNS and CDR2 SASEGT. The CDR3 loop spans 15 amino acids. This chain's CDR3 is CASSESSAMNTEAFF. CDR3 nucleotides: TGTGCCAGCAGTGAATCGTCCGCTATGAACACTGAAGCTTTCTTT.

The chain uses TRBV19 and TRBJ1-1; TRBD1 agrees at 7 bases. J was trimmed by 1 base and V by 4 bases; bases with no gene match: 3. In germline, CDR1 is LNHDA, CDR2 SQIVND (reference sequence). The CDR3 is 14 residues long. The CDR3 DNA sequence: TGTGCCAGTAGTACCCAGGGGGGGAACACTGAAGCTTTCTTT. Its translation is CASSTQGGNTEAFF. The full variable domain, in which reference TRBV19 and TRBJ1-1 provide the parts outside the CDR3, is DGGITQSPKYLFRKEGQNVTLSCEQNLNHDAMYWYRQDPGQGLRLIYYSQIVNDFQKGDIAEGYSVSREKKESFPLTVTSAQKNPTAFYLCASSTQGGNTEAFFGQGTRLTVV.

The J gene is TRBJ1-6, the V gene TRBV10-2; D perhaps matches TRBD1 (5 bases). V lost 0 bases to trimming and J lost 9 bases, with 12 bases between them. The CDR3 length is 15 residues. Germline V gives CDR1 WSHSY, CDR2 SAAADI. The CDR3 sequence is CASSESVQGGSPLHF. For the CDR3, the DNA is TGCGCCAGCAGTGAGTCGGTGCAGGGTGGTTCACCCCTCCACTTT.

J is TRBJ2-7 and V is TRBV19, with TRBD1 matching over 9 bases. This CDR3 has 15 residues. With 3 bases clipped from V and 3 bases from J, the junction kept 6 bases outside the gene matches. The germline CDR1 and CDR2 sequences are LNHDA and SQIVND (reference sequence). CDR3 region: CASSIGTGKGYEQYF. The CDR3 DNA is TGTGCCAGTAGTATTGGGACAGGGAAAGGCTACGAGCAGTACTTC.

The chain couples TRBV6-5 to TRBJ2-1; 11 bases are shared with TRBD2. The CDR3 consists of 15 residues. Germline CDR1 is MNHEY and CDR2 is SVGAGI. Trimming at V came to 6 bases and at J to 5 bases, leaving 6 bases not matched to a gene. The CDR3 is CASRTGLADHNEQFF. In DNA form, the CDR3 reads TGTGCCAGCAGGACGGGACTAGCGGACCACAATGAGCAGTTCTTC.

The CDR3 DNA reads TGCGCCAGCAGCCAGACAGGGTACGAGCAGTACTTC. Amino acids: CASSQTGYEQYF. The rearrangement joins TRBV4-1 to TRBJ2-7; 7 bases map to TRBD1. The germline V gene encodes CDR1 MGHRA and CDR2 YSYEKL. After removal of 3 bases from V and 4 bases from J, the junction contained 0 bases not matched to a gene. This CDR3 is 12 amino acids long.

This chain connects TRBV5-4 to TRBJ2-1; 13 bases are a match to TRBD2. Germline CDR1 is SGHNT and CDR2 is YYREEE (reference sequence). After removal of 6 bases from V and 8 bases from J, the junction contained 14 bases not matched to a gene. CDR3 size: 17 residues. Here the CDR3 reads CASTMPGLAGLGDEQFF. The CDR3 coding sequence is TGTGCCAGCACCATGCCGGGACTAGCGGGACTTGGGGATGAGCAGTTCTTC. Variable domain in full (rest from reference TRBV5-4 and TRBJ2-1): ETGVTQSPTHLIKTRGQQVTLRCSSQSGHNTVSWYQQALGQGPQFIFQYYREEENGRGNFPPRFSGLQFPNYSSELNVNALELDDSALYLCASTMPGLAGLGDEQFFGPGTRLTVL.

Here the CDR3 reads CASSLLPVNHEQYF. In nucleotides, the CDR3 is TGTGCCAGCAGCTTATTGCCGGTCAACCACGAGCAGTACTTC. V gene TRBV11-1 combines with J gene TRBJ2-5, with D hard to call. The J call may not be correct, given that the DNA end is closer to TRBJ2-7. The CDR3 covers 14 residues. Germline CDR1 reads SGHAT; CDR2 reads FQDESV (reference sequence).

The chain recombines TRBV7-9 with TRBJ1-4; D gene unclear. This CDR3 is built from 14 residues. V was pared by 1 base and J by 4 bases, with 7 bases between. Germline assignment: CDR1 SEHNR and CDR2 FQNEAQ (reference sequence). CDR3 nucleotide sequence: TGTGCCAGCAGCTTAGAATCGAGTAATGAAAAACTGTTTTTT. Translation gives CASSLESSNEKLFF.

This clone was counted only a few times. J is TRBJ2-7 and V is TRBV10-3; D call uncertain. Trimming removed 5 bases at V and 2 bases at J, with 10 bases between. The CDR3 runs to 13 residues. Germline V lookup: CDR1 ENHRY, CDR2 SYGVKD. For the CDR3, the DNA is TGTGCCATCAGTCGATTTAACACCTACGAGCAGTACTTC. Translating it yields CAISRFNTYEQYF.

V gene TRBV2 combines with J gene TRBJ2-3; possibly TRBD2 for D (5 bases). This CDR3 is 15 amino acids long. With 1 base removed from V and 2 bases from J, the gap between germline ends came to 10 bases. CDR1 SNHLY and CDR2 FYNNEI come from the germline V gene. CDR3 loop: CASSEVRLHTDTQYF. In DNA, the CDR3 is TGTGCCAGCAGTGAAGTAAGACTACACACAGATACGCAGTATTTT.

This chain uses TRBV6-5 with TRBJ1-5, with 7 bases that match TRBD1. The ends lost 6 bases at V and 3 bases at J; junction bases unmatched: 5. CDR1 is MNHEY, CDR2 SVGAGI, per germline. CDR3 length equals 14 residues. CDR3 region: CASSETGANQPQHF. CDR3 nucleotide sequence: TGTGCCAGCAGCGAAACAGGGGCCAATCAGCCCCAGCATTTT.

This rearrangement joins TRBV11-2 to TRBJ2-1, with TRBD2 matching over 8 bases. CDR3 length: 13 amino acids. Per germline, CDR1 SGHAT and CDR2 FQNNGV. Germline trimming cut 7 bases from V and 7 bases from J; bases unmatched to any gene: 6. The CDR3 loop reads CASTAGATNEQFF. The CDR3 region has the DNA TGTGCCAGCACAGCGGGAGCGACAAATGAGCAGTTCTTC.

V and J are TRBV7-9 and TRBJ2-1, with 13 bases aligning to TRBD2. The J segment lost 4 bases and the V segment lost 5 bases, leaving 8 bases of the junction unmatched. Germline CDR1 reads SEHNR; CDR2 reads FQNEAQ (reference sequence). The CDR3 runs to 17 residues. The CDR3, as DNA: TGTGCCAGCAGCCCTTCGGGACTAGCGGGGTTGTACAATGAGCAGTTCTTC. Amino acids: CASSPSGLAGLYNEQFF.

The V and J genes are TRBV10-3 and TRBJ2-1, with 8 bases matching TRBD2. The J segment lost 1 base and the V segment lost 2 bases, leaving 7 bases of the junction unmatched. The CDR3 is 17 amino acids. The germline V gene has CDR1 ENHRY and CDR2 SYGVKD. CDR3 DNA: TGTGCCATCAGTGAGGGGCTAGCGGGCCGATCCTACAATGAGCAGTTCTTC. Encoded protein: CAISEGLAGRSYNEQFF.

The chain has TRBV6-1 and TRBJ2-5, with 10 bases that match TRBD2. The CDR3 loop spans 15 amino acids. The V gene's germline CDR1 is MNHNS and CDR2 SASEGT. The J segment lost 1 base and the V segment lost 2 bases, leaving 1 base of the junction unmatched. The CDR3 nucleotides are TGTGCCAGCAGTGAACTAGCGGGAGTCCAAGAGACCCAGTACTTC. This gives the protein CASSELAGVQETQYF.

As for this clone: The identical CDR3 is also encoded by other nucleotide sequences in the sample. The chain links TRBV9 to TRBJ2-1; TRBD2 aligns across 14 bases. There are 17 residues in the CDR3. Losses at the gene ends were 4 bases for V and 2 bases for J; bases not matched to a gene: 5. The V gene's germline CDR1 is SGDLS and CDR2 YYNGEE. CDR3 bases: TGTGCCAGCAGCCCGCAGGGACTAGCGGGGGCCTACAATGAGCAGTTCTTC. Amino acids: CASSPQGLAGAYNEQFF.

The rearrangement uses TRBV9 and TRBJ2-3, with 7 bases fitting TRBD2. The CDR3 covers 16 residues. Germline V gene sequence: CDR1 SGDLS, CDR2 YYNGEE. Trimming took 6 bases from V and 3 from J; bases not matched to a gene: 13. The DNA of the CDR3 is TGTGCCAGCACACCAGCGGGGTCGCGAGTTACAGATACGCAGTATTTT. Its protein is CASTPAGSRVTDTQYF.

This clone was recorded only once. The V and J genes are TRBV7-6 and TRBJ2-3; 8 positions agree with TRBD2. Germline V gene data show CDR1 as SGHVS and CDR2 as FNYEAQ. V shed 5 bases and J 3 bases; nucleotides not matched to a gene: 10. The CDR3 runs to 16 residues. Here the CDR3 reads CASSPNSGTLTDTQYF. The CDR3 DNA is TGTGCCAGCAGCCCCAATAGCGGGACTCTTACAGATACGCAGTATTTT. Based on the CDR3 plus reference TRBV7-6 and TRBJ2-3, the full variable domain is GAGVSQSPRYKVTKRGQDVALRCDPISGHVSLYWYRQALGQGPEFLTYFNYEAQQDKSGLPNDRFSAERPEGSISTLTIQRTEQRDSAMYRCASSPNSGTLTDTQYFGPGTRLTVL.

The chain is built from TRBV5-1 and TRBJ2-7, with unresolved D. Germline loops: CDR1 SGHRS, CDR2 YFSETQ. This CDR3 has 12 amino acids. V lost 0 bases and J 4 bases, leaving 5 bases between the germline ends. The CDR3 DNA is TGCGCCAGCAGCTTGGGGGCGTACGAGCAGTACTTC. Translating gives CASSLGAYEQYF. Drawing the rest from reference TRBV5-1 and TRBJ2-7, the complete variable domain is KAGVTQTPRYLIKTRGQQVTLSCSPISGHRSVSWYQQTPGQGLQFLFEYFSETQRNKGNFPGRFSGRQFSNSRSEMNVSTLELGDSALYLCASSLGAYEQYFGPGTRLTVT.

The chain is built from TRBV5-6 and TRBJ2-7; 8 positions agree with TRBD2. CDR1 is SGHDT, CDR2 YYEEEE, per germline. There are 13 residues in the CDR3. V trimming: 5 bases; J trimming: 6 bases; junction bases outside the gene matches: 7. CDR3 sequence: CASRSSAGGEQYF. DNA for the CDR3: TGTGCCAGCAGGTCCTCGGCGGGGGGCGAGCAGTACTTC. Full variable domain (rest looked up from reference TRBV5-6 and TRBJ2-7): DAGVTQSPTHLIKTRGQQVTLRCSPKSGHDTVSWYQQALGQGPQFIFQYYEEEERQRGNFPDRFSGHQFPNYSSELNVNALLLGDSALYLCASRSSAGGEQYFGPGTRLTVT.

In DNA form, the CDR3 reads TGTGCCAGCAGTTCGTCTGGCAATCAGCCCCAGCATTTT. Protein product: CASSSSGNQPQHF. This chain uses TRBV6-5 with TRBJ1-5; no firm D call. Looked up from germline, CDR1 is MNHEY and CDR2 is SVGAGI. This CDR3 comprises 13 residues. The V gene lost 4 bases and the J gene lost 2 bases, with 6 bases spanning the gap.

This chain uses TRBV7-2 with TRBJ1-6, with 10 bases identical to TRBD1. This CDR3 has 17 amino acids. Germline V gene data show CDR1 as SGHTA and CDR2 as FQGNSA. The J segment lost 7 bases and the V segment lost 4 bases, leaving 10 bases of the junction unmatched. The CDR3 here is CASSYVGTGVSNSPLHF. The DNA of the CDR3 is TGTGCCAGCAGCTACGTGGGGACAGGGGTTTCGAATTCACCCCTCCACTTT.

This sequence joins TRBV19 and TRBJ1-6; weak D call: TRBD1 (5 bases). CDR3 size: 14 residues. Germline CDR1 is LNHDA and CDR2 is SQIVND (reference sequence). V was trimmed by 5 bases and J by 3 bases, leaving 8 bases between them. CDR3 residues: CASSGQGYNSPLHF. CDR3 DNA sequence: TGTGCCAGTAGTGGGCAGGGCTATAATTCACCCCTCCACTTT.

The chain is built from TRBV5-8 and TRBJ2-1, with D maybe TRBD1 (8 bases). Trimming pared 4 bases from V and 4 bases from J, leaving 15 bases between. Germline V gene lookup returns CDR1 SGHTS and CDR2 YDEGEE. CDR3 length: 15 residues. CDR3 region: CASSPGQGGYNEQFF. DNA of the CDR3: TGTGCCAGCAGCCCCGGACAGGGAGGGTACAATGAGCAGTTCTTC.